The 6 T cell receptor beta chains presented below share a single source sample, sequenced in a study of fetal regulatory T cell absence and autoimmunity. Clones were read by immunoSEQ multiplex PCR, and TCRdb kept only the in-frame ones, dropping some. The sample lists 85,000 to 100,000 clones, roughly 70% occurring once. Sequencing was done on a sample of pancreas tissue. The receptors here all came from a male donor with IPEX syndrome.

The rearrangement uses TRBV6-1 and TRBJ2-3, with 7 bases fitting TRBD2. This CDR3 has 16 amino acids. The V and J ends lost 0 bases and 6 bases, in that order; junction bases with no gene match: 9. Germline CDR1 MNHNS, CDR2 SASEGT. The CDR3 DNA reads as TGTGCCAGCAGTGAAGCGCGGGGGACCTCGACGGATACGCAGTATTTT. As protein: CASSEARGTSTDTQYF.

The CDR3 DNA follows: TGTGCCAGCAGTCCTCCCACGGGACAGGGGAATGAAAAACTGTTTTTT. Translated, it gives CASSPPTGQGNEKLFF. This sequence joins TRBV27 and TRBJ1-4, with TRBD1 identical over 10 bases. This CDR3 spans 16 amino acids. CDR1 and CDR2 from the germline V gene are MNHEY and SMNVEV (reference sequence). V lost 5 bases and J lost 5; bases outside the gene matches: 8.

The chain joins TRBV5-1 to TRBJ2-3; maybe TRBD2 (6 bases). CDR3 length: 15 residues. CDR1 is SGHRS, CDR2 YFSETQ, per germline. The V gene lost 3 bases and the J gene lost 1 base, with 12 bases spanning the gap. CDR3 nucleotide sequence: TGCGCCAGCAGCTCCCTCGAGCGGGGCACAGATACGCAGTATTTT. It codes for CASSSLERGTDTQYF.

This clone turned up a few times. The chain joins TRBV2 to TRBJ2-1, with 14 bases that match TRBD2. CDR1 SNHLY and CDR2 FYNNEI come from the germline V gene. Unmatched junction bases numbered 1, after V lost 6 bases and J lost 6 bases. The CDR3 has 14 residues. The CDR3, as DNA: TGTGCCAGCAGGACTAGCGGGAGGGCCAATGAGCAGTTCTTC. This gives the protein CASRTSGRANEQFF.

In this sample, this clone turned up a few times. This chain connects TRBV2 to TRBJ1-4; possibly TRBD1 for D (6 bases). Germline V gene sequence: CDR1 SNHLY, CDR2 FYNNEI. Between the trimmed V and J ends, which lost 3 bases and 8 bases, there was a span of 13 bases. CDR3 length equals 14 residues. This chain's CDR3 is CASSDRTDREKLFF. CDR3 nucleotides: TGTGCCAGCAGTGACAGGACAGATAGAGAAAAACTGTTTTTT.

The chain employs TRBV7-8 and TRBJ2-1, with 7 nucleotides matching TRBD1. This CDR3 contains 19 residues. The germline gives CDR1 SGHVS, CDR2 FQNEAQ. V lost 0 bases and J lost 1; bases outside the gene matches: 12. The chain's CDR3 is CASSLAQDRSYESYNEQFF. The CDR3 bases are TGTGCCAGCAGCTTAGCGCAGGACAGGTCGTACGAATCCTACAATGAGCAGTTCTTC.